This TCR beta chain was captured in a study of T cell repertoires in cytomegalovirus infection (dated by TCRdb to the late 2010s). Turning to the overall study: Peptide stimulations targeted recently identified HLA-C-restricted CMV epitopes, whose presentation resists viral immunomodulation, together with well-studied HLA-B-restricted epitopes. Donor HLA type was relevant to the analysis, because carriage of CMV infection together with the matching HLA type was indicated by public TCR beta signatures.

The listed sequencing device is Illumina HiSeq 1500. TCRdb applied fastp at Q25 and MiXCR to the public reads, then kept only in-frame beta chains. CDR3 protein duplicates are merged, each entry listing the most common genes and DNA. Within this sample are about 830,000 distinct CDR3 sequences, with roughly 33% of them counted one time only. 9.5% to 15% of the sample comes from the top ten. Turning to this clonotype: The antigen this receptor binds is unknown. Nothing much larger sits one base from this clone, and base qualities are not available.

The paper's findings and limits, for the study overall: The ex vivo response was dominated by HLA-C-restricted CMV-specific TCR beta clonotypes, which also provided the single most frequent clonotype in two of eight donors. In both this cohort and an independent roughly 400-donor cohort, the cumulative frequency of public TCR beta family members distinguished carriers of CMV infection plus the relevant HLA type.

Explained via the paper, the treatment or condition label denotes: in vitro stimulation with specific CMV peptide epitopes to enrich CMV-specific T cells. V is cut back by 2 bases and J by 5 bases, with 3 bases in the junction unmatched. Its CDR3 holds 15 amino acids, cysteine through phenylalanine. The DNA shown is the 45-base CDR3, in frame from base 1. For CDR1 and CDR2, the germline V gene (reference sequence) lists MNHEY and SMNVEV. This receptor was obtained from a human donor in good health (CMV status not recorded). Some clones in this sample may be carry-over from other donors' samples. Here the sequenced sample was cultured CD8+ T cells from PBMCs, taken from culture after CMV antigen stimulation. The rearrangement combines TRBV27 with TRBJ2-1, with 10 bases in between that match TRBD1. The CDR3 is CASSLIGTGDNEQFF. The nucleotides read TGTGCCAGCAGTTTAATCGGGACAGGGGACAATGAGCAGTTCTTC.